The 32 T cell receptor beta chains presented below share a single source sample, sequenced in a study of T cell repertoires in cytomegalovirus infection. What these receptors recognize is not known. From the reads, TCRdb called clonotypes with MiXCR, one entry per CDR3 protein. The profile covers roughly 920,000 distinct CDR3 sequences, with around 31% appearing a single time and about 14% taken by the ten largest. The material sequenced was cultured CD8+ T cells from PBMCs, taken from culture after CMV antigen stimulation. The receptor set was obtained from a human donor in good health (CMV status not recorded). Some clones in this sample may be carry-over from other donors' samples.

This rearrangement joins TRBV27 to TRBJ2-7; D call uncertain. Trimming shortened V by 3 bases and J by 2 bases, and 14 bases separated the two germline ends. This CDR3 has 15 residues. Germline assignment: CDR1 MNHEY and CDR2 SMNVEV (reference sequence). The CDR3 is CASSFRDIGPYEQYF. DNA of the CDR3: TGTGCCAGCAGTTTTCGAGACATTGGCCCCTACGAGCAGTACTTC.

This clonotype was counted between two and nine times. The V call is TRBV11-2, the J call TRBJ2-7, with no clear D. V was trimmed by 5 bases and J by 3 bases, leaving 8 bases between them. Germline CDR1 is SGHAT and CDR2 is FQNNGV. This CDR3 is 12 amino acids long. DNA for the CDR3: TGTGCCAGCAGCGAGCCCCTCTACGAGCAGTACTTC. It is translated as CASSEPLYEQYF.

This clonotype was seen a handful of times. This chain links TRBV27 with TRBJ2-1; 10 nucleotides agree with TRBD1. The CDR3 sequence is 18 residues long. CDR1 and CDR2 from the germline V gene are MNHEY and SMNVEV (reference sequence). V lost 5 bases, J lost 2 bases, and 12 bases stayed unmatched. The CDR3 region is CASSPRTGGFDPYNEQFF. DNA for the CDR3: TGTGCCAGCAGTCCCAGGACAGGGGGTTTCGACCCCTACAATGAGCAGTTCTTC.

V is TRBV23-1 and J is TRBJ2-3, with TRBD1 matching over 9 bases. TRBV23-1 is known as an ORF, though its function is uncertain. The CDR3 runs 16 residues. The J segment lost 4 bases and the V segment lost 0 bases, leaving 5 bases of the junction unmatched. The CDR3 sequence: CASSQSGTGPPDTQYF. The DNA for the CDR3 is TGCGCCAGCAGTCAATCGGGGACAGGGCCCCCAGATACGCAGTATTTT.

The gene calls are TRBV6-1 and TRBJ1-2; D unclear. Trimming took off 5 bases at V and 6 bases at J, with 4 bases between the two ends. Germline V gene data show CDR1 as MNHNS and CDR2 as SASEGT. The CDR3 is 10 residues long. CDR3 sequence (DNA): TGTGCCAGCAGTTCTCATGGCTACACCTTC. Translating gives CASSSHGYTF.

On this clonotype: At one end, the junction sequence differs from germline, possibly due to a read error. This chain connects TRBV7-7 to TRBJ2-5, with 9 bases matching TRBD1. Germline-derived CDR1 and CDR2 are SSHAT and FNYEAQ (reference sequence). This CDR3 has 16 residues. As DNA, the CDR3 is TGTGCTAGCAGCTATCCTCCGGGACAGGGATTGGAGACCCAGTACTTC. Translated, it gives CASSYPPGQGLETQYF.

The genes are TRBV24-1 and TRBJ2-3; weak D call: TRBD1 (5 bases). V was shortened by 3 bases and J by 8 bases, with 5 bases between the two germline ends. Germline CDR1 KGHDR, CDR2 SFDVKD. This CDR3 comprises 11 residues. The CDR3 loop is CATSDRGTQYF. DNA of the CDR3: TGTGCCACCAGTGATAGGGGTACGCAGTATTTT.

This clonotype was found many times. V usage is TRBV28 and J usage is TRBJ1-5; D unresolved. The germline V and J ends were trimmed by 7 bases and 0 bases, with 10 bases remaining between them. CDR3 size: 14 residues. From germline, CDR1 is MDHEN and CDR2 SYDVKM. The CDR3 region has the DNA TGTGCCAGCACCGAGGGATATAGCAATCAGCCCCAGCATTTT. Residues: CASTEGYSNQPQHF.

This clonotype was seen more than once but under ten times. V is TRBV5-6 and J is TRBJ1-5; 8 positions match TRBD1. Germline lookup yields CDR1 SGHDT and CDR2 YYEEEE. This CDR3 contains 15 residues. V trimming: 3 bases; J trimming: 4 bases; junction bases outside the gene matches: 6. CDR3 region: CASSWGQGANQPQHF. Here the CDR3 DNA reads TGTGCCAGCAGCTGGGGGCAGGGGGCGAATCAGCCCCAGCATTTT.

V gene TRBV14 combines with J gene TRBJ2-7, with D possibly being TRBD1 (5 bases). In germline, CDR1 is SGHDN, CDR2 FVKESK. CDR3 length: 13 amino acids. V lost 6 bases, J lost 9 bases, and 18 bases lay in between. CDR3 nucleotides: TGTGCCAGCAGTCGAGAAGGGTCGCAGGGGCAGTACGTC. Translating gives CASSREGSQGQYV.

This clonotype was counted many times. This chain links TRBV7-9 with TRBJ2-7; 7 nucleotides match TRBD1. CDR3 length equals 15 residues. Germline V gives CDR1 SEHNR, CDR2 FQNEAQ (reference sequence). The junction had 5 bases not matched to a gene; V was cut back by 0 bases and J by 3 bases. For the CDR3, the DNA is TGTGCCAGCAGCTTAGCTCCGGGACAGATCTACGAGCAGTACTTC. Protein sequence: CASSLAPGQIYEQYF. The full variable domain, its missing parts supplied by reference TRBV7-9 and TRBJ2-7, is DTGVSQNPRHKITKRGQNVTFRCDPISEHNRLYWYRQTLGQGPEFLTYFQNEAQLEKSRLLSDRFSAERPKGSFSTLEIQRTEQGDSAMYLCASSLAPGQIYEQYFGPGTRLTVT.

This chain links TRBV12-3 or TRBV12-4 with TRBJ1-2; the D gene is possibly TRBD1 (5 bases). This CDR3 contains 15 residues. With 3 bases removed from V and 3 bases from J, the gap between germline ends came to 14 bases. The CDR3 region is CASSFGQGWHYGYTF. CDR3 nucleotides: TGTGCCAGCAGTTTCGGGCAGGGCTGGCACTATGGCTACACCTTC.

This clonotype was counted a few times. This sequence joins TRBV6-5 and TRBJ1-2; unclear D gene. The CDR3 sequence is 15 residues long. Germline V lookup: CDR1 MNHEY, CDR2 SVGAGI. Trimming stripped 6 bases from V and 0 bases from J, with 14 bases between. The CDR3 DNA reads as TGTGCCAGCAGGATTGAAGGAGGAGCTAACTATGGCTACACCTTC. Its protein is CASRIEGGANYGYTF.

This chain links TRBV20-1 with TRBJ2-7; D may be TRBD1 (6 bases). The CDR3 spans 12 residues. V shed 1 base and J shed 12 bases, with 16 bases lying between them. Germline V gene lookup returns CDR1 DFQATT and CDR2 SNEGSKA (reference sequence). CDR3 nucleotide sequence: TGCAGTGCTAGAGGGTTAAGGACAGACCTGTACGTC. It codes for CSARGLRTDLYV.

The V and J genes are TRBV4-1 and TRBJ1-1, with a tentative D call TRBD1 (5 bases). The V gene lost 6 bases and the J gene lost 1 base, with 15 bases spanning the gap. Germline assignment: CDR1 MGHRA and CDR2 YSYEKL. The CDR3 contains 15 residues. In DNA form, the CDR3 reads TGCGCCAGCAGGTCGAGAGGAGGGGCGAACACTGAAGCTTTCTTT. This translates into CASRSRGGANTEAFF.

The chain is built from TRBV15 and TRBJ2-2; a weak D match, TRBD1 (6 bases). This CDR3 has 14 amino acids. Germline V gene data show CDR1 as LNHNV and CDR2 as YYDKDF (reference sequence). V dropped 3 bases and J dropped 6 bases, with 11 bases sitting between them. The CDR3 region has the DNA TGTGCCACCAGCAGTGGACAGCCCGCCGGGGAGCTGTTTTTT. Translation gives CATSSGQPAGELFF.

This clonotype was seen more than once but under ten times. The genes are TRBV5-1 and TRBJ2-3; either TRBD1 or TRBD2 may fit D (5 bases each). V was pared by 0 bases and J by 4 bases, with 15 bases between. This CDR3 has 16 residues. Germline CDR1 and CDR2: SGHRS and YFSETQ. CDR3 in amino acids: CASSLVGDPIADTQYF. CDR3 nucleotide sequence: TGCGCCAGCAGCTTGGTAGGGGACCCTATCGCAGATACGCAGTATTTT.

This clonotype turned up a few times. This chain links TRBV29-1 with TRBJ1-1; no definite D call. The CDR3 runs to 11 residues. CDR1 is SQVTM and CDR2 is ANQGSEA in the germline V gene. Trimming removed 4 bases from V and 0 bases from J, with 3 bases in between. The CDR3 nucleotides are TGCAGCGTTGTGTTGAACACTGAAGCTTTCTTT. This encodes CSVVLNTEAFF.

This clonotype turned up a few times. V is TRBV4-1 and J is TRBJ1-4; the D gene is possibly TRBD1 (5 bases). Trimming cost V 2 bases and J 17 bases, with 18 bases left between them. Germline V gene lookup returns CDR1 MGHRA and CDR2 YSYEKL. This CDR3 region has 13 residues. Here the CDR3 reads CASSQSLGAGTFF. CDR3 bases: TGCGCCAGCAGCCAATCCCTCGGAGCAGGGACCTTTTTT.

V and J are TRBV18 and TRBJ1-2; unclear D gene. The V gene lost 3 bases and the J gene lost 8 bases, with 19 bases spanning the gap. CDR1 is KGHSH, CDR2 LQKENI, per germline. CDR3 size: 15 residues. The CDR3 bases are TGTGCCAGCTCACCGGCGGACGTAAACGTGAGAGGCTACACCTTC. This gives the protein CASSPADVNVRGYTF.

This clonotype was found a few times. The chain combines TRBV27 with TRBJ2-7; 9 bases are shared with TRBD1. This CDR3 has 15 amino acids. After removal of 5 bases from V and 5 bases from J, the junction contained 10 bases not matched to a gene. Germline-derived CDR1 and CDR2 are MNHEY and SMNVEV (reference sequence). CDR3 residues: CASSPVRDRVDEQYF. The CDR3, as DNA: TGTGCCAGCAGTCCAGTACGGGACAGGGTCGACGAGCAGTACTTC.

The chain has TRBV4-3 and TRBJ2-1, with a weak D call TRBD2 (5 bases). CDR1 LGHNA and CDR2 YSLEER come from the germline V gene. The ends were cut back, 3 bases at V and 0 bases at J, with 15 bases in the middle. The CDR3 spans 17 residues. CDR3 nucleotide sequence: TGCGCCAGCAGCCAGGACGGGGAGAAGCACTCCTACAATGAGCAGTTCTTC. Protein product: CASSQDGEKHSYNEQFF.

Points on this clonotype: Since no conserved phenylalanine or tryptophan closes the CDR3, a read error is the likely cause. The DNA is left out, because the CDR3 cannot be placed on it with certainty; the CDR3 is given as TCRdb lists it. The chain uses TRBV10-3 and TRBJ1-1; TRBD1 was called by the table and not checked on the DNA. A total of 12 residues make up the CDR3, ends included. The germline gives CDR1 ENHRY, CDR2 SYGVKD. The CDR3 protein is CAISESGTLGSI.

The chain couples TRBV15 to TRBJ2-5; possibly TRBD2 for D (5 bases). The germline V and J ends were trimmed by 3 bases and 1 base, with 21 bases remaining between them. CDR3 length: 18 residues. In germline, CDR1 is LNHNV, CDR2 YYDKDF (reference sequence). The CDR3, as DNA: TGTGCCACCAGCAGGGCCGAAAAGGACTTGATGTTCCAAGAGACCCAGTACTTC. Its translation: CATSRAEKDLMFQETQYF.

The gene calls are TRBV20-1 and TRBJ1-5; 7 positions agree with TRBD1. V lost 5 bases, J lost 0 bases, and 7 bases stayed unmatched. CDR1 and CDR2 (germline): DFQATT, SNEGSKA (reference sequence). This CDR3 spans 15 amino acids. The DNA of the CDR3 is TGCAGTGCTGTAACCGGGACAGATAGCAATCAGCCCCAGCATTTT. Translating gives CSAVTGTDSNQPQHF.

V and J are TRBV12-5 and TRBJ2-7; D unclear. The germline V gene encodes CDR1 LGHNT and CDR2 FRNRAP. V lost 6 bases to trimming and J lost 7 bases, with 19 bases between them. CDR3 size: 14 residues. CDR3 sequence reads: CASGLGHYPSEQYV. In DNA, the CDR3 is TGTGCTAGTGGACTGGGCCATTATCCATCAGAGCAGTACGTC.

This clonotype has a handful of counts. V is TRBV28 and J is TRBJ1-1; no firm D call. Germline V gene sequence: CDR1 MDHEN, CDR2 SYDVKM. The CDR3 spans 16 residues. The V end lost 3 bases, the J end lost 2 bases, and 16 bases lay between the germline ends. CDR3 DNA: TGTGCCAGCAGTTTCCACCCTAGGGAGGCAAACACTGAAGCTTTCTTT. Its protein is CASSFHPREANTEAFF.

V usage is TRBV12-3 or TRBV12-4 and J usage is TRBJ1-3; D gene ambiguous. This CDR3 region has 14 residues. Deletions cut 4 bases from V and 3 bases from J, with 10 bases between. CDR3: CASSWPVGGNTIYF. In DNA form, the CDR3 reads TGTGCCAGCAGTTGGCCTGTAGGTGGAAACACCATATATTTT.

CDR3 sequence reads: CSARVRDRNLNTEAFF. The CDR3 DNA is TGCAGTGCTAGAGTCCGGGACAGGAATTTGAACACTGAAGCTTTCTTT. The rearrangement joins TRBV20-1 to TRBJ1-1; 8 positions match TRBD1. The germline V gene has CDR1 DFQATT and CDR2 SNEGSKA (reference sequence). The CDR3 runs to 16 residues. Germline trimming cut 1 base from V and 0 bases from J; bases unmatched to any gene: 7.

This clonotype was seen only a few times. The chain links TRBV4-1 to TRBJ1-5, with D perhaps matching TRBD1 (5 bases). This CDR3 contains 16 residues. Trimming took 2 bases from V and 5 from J, leaving 16 bases between them. CDR1 is MGHRA and CDR2 is YSYEKL in the germline V gene. The CDR3 nucleotides read TGCGCCAGCAGCCAATTAACGGGACCCTCTTATCAGCCCCAGCATTTT. Amino acids: CASSQLTGPSYQPQHF.

The chain combines TRBV27 with TRBJ2-5; 11 nucleotides align to TRBD2. Germline assignment: CDR1 MNHEY and CDR2 SMNVEV (reference sequence). The CDR3 is made up of 14 amino acids. V trimming: 5 bases; J trimming: 4 bases; junction bases outside the gene matches: 3. Here the CDR3 reads CASSLTSGAETQYF. In nucleotides, the CDR3 is TGTGCCAGCAGTCTGACTAGCGGGGCAGAGACCCAGTACTTC.

This clonotype was seen repeatedly, ten times or more. The chain has TRBV7-9 and TRBJ1-1, with 8 bases identical to TRBD1. This CDR3 has 13 amino acids. V lost 10 bases, J lost 3 bases, and 7 bases stayed unmatched. Germline CDR1 reads SEHNR; CDR2 reads FQNEAQ (reference sequence). DNA for the CDR3: TGTGCCACCTTTAACAGGGGGGACACTGAAGCTTTCTTT. As protein: CATFNRGDTEAFF.